The 20 T cell receptor beta chains below were found in one sample sequenced in a study of early T cells in non-severe SARS-CoV-2 infection. From the 5' RACE reads, TCRdb called clonotypes with MiXCR, one entry per CDR3 protein. This sample yields approximately 85,000 distinct CDR3 sequences, of which roughly an eighth are seen a single time; approximately 7% belongs to the top ten. The source material was whole blood. All receptors derive from an adult who was a healthcare worker with PCR-confirmed SARS-CoV-2 infection or an uninfected control (not recorded which).

The sample holds many counts of this clonotype. J is TRBJ2-1 and V is TRBV6-5; 7 bases are a match to TRBD1. The CDR3 totals 15 residues. Germline CDR1 and CDR2: MNHEY and SVGAGI. After removal of 1 base from V and 5 bases from J, the junction contained 5 bases not matched to a gene. CDR3 in amino acids: CASSYFRGLNNEQFF. The CDR3 DNA reads TGTGCCAGCAGTTACTTTAGGGGGCTTAACAATGAGCAGTTCTTC.

The sample holds many counts of this clonotype. The genes are TRBV29-1 and TRBJ2-3; D is ambiguous. This CDR3 region has 12 residues. Germline CDR1 reads SQVTM; CDR2 reads ANQGSEA. V shed 8 bases and J shed 1 base, with 10 bases lying between them. The CDR3 sequence is CSKSWGTDTQYF. DNA of the CDR3: TGCAGCAAGTCGTGGGGCACAGATACGCAGTATTTT.

CDR3 bases: TGTGCCACCAGTGACTCCTCTGGAAAACTGTTTTTT. As protein: CATSDSSGKLFF. V is TRBV24-1 and J is TRBJ1-4; no clear D. This CDR3 comprises 12 residues. CDR1 is KGHDR and CDR2 is SFDVKD in the germline V gene. V was trimmed by 4 bases and J by 10 bases, leaving 9 bases between them.

The V gene is TRBV5-1, the J gene TRBJ1-1, with D unclear. Trimming removed 2 bases at V and 4 bases at J, with 12 bases between. This CDR3 contains 14 residues. Germline V gives CDR1 SGHRS, CDR2 YFSETQ. The CDR3 loop is CASSFPGTSTEAFF. DNA of the CDR3: TGCGCCAGCAGCTTCCCAGGTACGAGCACTGAAGCTTTCTTT.

The J gene is TRBJ2-7, the V gene TRBV7-6; possibly TRBD2 for D (6 bases). The CDR3 length is 12 residues. Germline V gene data show CDR1 as SGHVS and CDR2 as FNYEAQ. V lost 4 bases, J lost 6 bases, and 10 bases lay in between. CDR3 bases: TGTGCCAGCAGCTCCCGGGACTCCGAGCAGTACTTC. Translation gives CASSSRDSEQYF.

This clonotype was detected a few times. The chain has TRBV19 and TRBJ2-3; D not resolved. The length of the CDR3 is 13 residues. The ends were cut back, 8 bases at V and 6 bases at J, with 15 bases in the middle. Germline V CDR1 and CDR2: LNHDA, SQIVND (reference sequence). CDR3 protein: CASSRALRDTQYF. DNA for the CDR3: TGTGCCAGTTCCCGGGCCCTAAGGGATACGCAGTATTTT.

V usage is TRBV12-3 or TRBV12-4 and J usage is TRBJ2-3; no clear D gene. CDR3 length: 13 residues. Deletions cut 1 base from V and 2 bases from J, with 4 bases between. The CDR3 region has the DNA TGTGCCAGCAGTTTAGATTTCACAGATACGCAGTATTTT. Its protein is CASSLDFTDTQYF.

This clonotype was recorded a few times. The chain's CDR3 is CATKPYEQYF. DNA for the CDR3: TGTGCCACGAAACCTTACGAGCAGTACTTC. The chain is built from TRBV2 and TRBJ2-7, with D hard to call. Germline V CDR1 and CDR2: SNHLY, FYNNEI. This CDR3 spans 10 amino acids. Trimming removed 10 bases from V and 4 bases from J, with 8 bases in between.

This clonotype was counted ten times or more. V and J are TRBV21-1 and TRBJ2-7. TRBV21-1 is a documented pseudogene. The CDR3 is made up of 15 amino acids. CDR3 sequence (DNA): TGTGCCAGCAGCAAACCCAGGCGAAGCTCCTACGAGCAGTACTTC. It yields the protein CASSKPRRSSYEQYF.

This clonotype was detected only a few times. V is TRBV19 and J is TRBJ1-5; 7 positions match TRBD1. The J segment lost 4 bases and the V segment lost 2 bases, leaving 8 bases of the junction unmatched. The CDR3 is made up of 16 amino acids. CDR1 is LNHDA, CDR2 SQIVND, per germline (reference sequence). The CDR3 coding sequence is TGTGCCAGTAGTATATCGACAGGGTTTGGTAATCAGCCCCAGCATTTT. This sequence encodes CASSISTGFGNQPQHF. Looking up the rest from reference TRBV19 and TRBJ1-5 gives the full variable domain: DGGITQSPKYLFRKEGQNVTLSCEQNLNHDAMYWYRQDPGQGLRLIYYSQIVNDFQKGDIAEGYSVSREKKESFPLTVTSAQKNPTAFYLCASSISTGFGNQPQHFGDGTRLSIL.

The CDR3 spells CASSFGSGLYEQYF. The CDR3 bases are TGTGCCAGCAGCTTCGGCAGCGGACTCTACGAGCAGTACTTC. The gene calls are TRBV7-2 and TRBJ2-7; D is perhaps TRBD2 (5 bases). There are 14 residues in the CDR3. Trimming cost V 3 bases and J 3 bases, with 12 bases left between them. Germline lookup yields CDR1 SGHTA and CDR2 FQGNSA.

This clonotype was detected only a few times. The gene calls are TRBV3-1 and TRBJ2-3, with 9 bases lining up with TRBD2. This CDR3 contains 15 residues. Per the germline V gene, CDR1 is LGHDT and CDR2 is YNNKEL (reference sequence). The trim removed 4 bases at V and 2 bases at J, leaving 4 bases unmatched. CDR3 sequence: CASSPGLAPTDTQYF. The CDR3, as DNA: TGTGCCAGCAGCCCGGGACTAGCCCCCACAGATACGCAGTATTTT.

This chain joins TRBV20-1 and TRBJ2-7; no reliable D call. The germline V gene has CDR1 DFQATT and CDR2 SNEGSKA (reference sequence). V lost 3 bases and J 4 bases, leaving 7 bases between the germline ends. CDR3 length equals 11 residues. CDR3 nucleotide sequence: TGCAGTGCTAGTAGAGGATACGAGCAGTACTTC. Its protein is CSASRGYEQYF.

CDR3 protein: CASGSPWTGIPGELFF. The CDR3 DNA is TGTGCTAGTGGTTCCCCCTGGACAGGGATCCCCGGGGAGCTGTTTTTT. The chain links TRBV12-5 to TRBJ2-2; 8 nucleotides agree with TRBD1. Germline-derived CDR1 and CDR2 are LGHNT and FRNRAP. J was trimmed by 6 bases and V by 4 bases; bases with no gene match: 10. This CDR3 spans 16 amino acids. Variable domain in full (rest from reference TRBV12-5 and TRBJ2-2): DARVTQTPRHKVTEMGQEVTMRCQPILGHNTVFWYRQTMMQGLELLAYFRNRAPLDDSGMPKDRFSAEMPDATLATLKIQPSEPRDSAVYFCASGSPWTGIPGELFFGEGSRLTVL.

In this sample, this clonotype turned up a few times. The chain couples TRBV20-1 to TRBJ2-7, with TRBD2 matching over 11 bases. CDR1 is DFQATT, CDR2 SNEGSKA, per germline (reference sequence). The trim removed 6 bases at V and 4 bases at J, leaving 5 bases unmatched. The length of the CDR3 is 13 residues. Written as DNA, the CDR3 is TGCAGTGCCCCACCTAGCGGGAGGTACGAGCAGTACTTC. Amino acid sequence: CSAPPSGRYEQYF.

This clonotype showed up just a few times. The V gene is TRBV29-1, the J gene TRBJ1-1; D remains unclear. The CDR3 extends over 11 amino acids. Between the trimmed V and J ends, which lost 4 bases and 5 bases, there was a span of 8 bases. The V gene's germline CDR1 is SQVTM and CDR2 ANQGSEA. CDR3 DNA: TGCAGCGTTGTCCTCAGGACTGAAGCTTTCTTT. Residues: CSVVLRTEAFF. Complete variable domain (other parts from reference TRBV29-1 and TRBJ1-1): SAVISQKPSRDICQRGTSLTIQCQVDSQVTMMFWYRQQPGQSLTLIATANQGSEATYESGFVIDKFPISRPNLTFSTLTVSNMSPEDSSIYLCSVVLRTEAFFGQGTRLTVV.

V is TRBV11-2 and J is TRBJ2-5, with 8 bases lining up with TRBD2. CDR1 SGHAT and CDR2 FQNNGV come from the germline V gene. Trimming removed 4 bases from V and 5 bases from J; junction bases left unmatched: 6. This CDR3 contains 14 residues. This chain's CDR3 is CASSSGLVFETQYF. The DNA of the CDR3 is TGTGCCAGCAGCTCGGGACTAGTATTTGAGACCCAGTACTTC.

This chain links TRBV5-1 with TRBJ2-5; D may match TRBD1 or TRBD2 (5 bases each). Trimming took 4 bases from V and 5 from J, leaving 12 bases between them. The CDR3 has 13 residues. CDR1 SGHRS and CDR2 YFSETQ come from the germline V gene. CDR3 sequence: CASSVDWGETQYF. CDR3 nucleotide sequence: TGCGCCAGCAGCGTGGACTGGGGGGAGACCCAGTACTTC.

This clonotype was picked up a small number of times. The gene calls are TRBV27 and TRBJ2-1, with D perhaps matching TRBD2 (5 bases). This CDR3 comprises 14 residues. The germline V and J ends were trimmed by 5 bases and 5 bases, with 13 bases remaining between them. The germline gives CDR1 MNHEY, CDR2 SMNVEV (reference sequence). DNA for the CDR3: TGTGCCAGCAGTCTGGACTCGCCTAACAATGAGCAGTTCTTC. Translation gives CASSLDSPNNEQFF.

The V and J genes are TRBV20-1 and TRBJ1-5, with 9 bases that match TRBD1. Unmatched junction bases numbered 9, after V lost 5 bases and J lost 4 bases. This CDR3 is built from 15 residues. The V gene's germline CDR1 is DFQATT and CDR2 SNEGSKA (reference sequence). The CDR3 loop is CSAYTGGRGNQPQHF. As DNA, the CDR3 is TGCAGTGCTTACACAGGGGGCCGCGGAAATCAGCCCCAGCATTTT.